This T cell receptor (beta chain) originates from a study of blood T cell repertoires in COVID-19. Only in-frame clones appear in the TCRdb table, and some are missing; sequencing was by immunoSEQ multiplex PCR. The sample includes about 89,000 clones, about 85% of them seen just once. After removal of 0 bases from V and 1 base from J, the junction contained 2 bases not matched to a gene. The CDR3 covers 17 residues. Germline V gene data show CDR1 as SGHNT and CDR2 as YYREEE (reference sequence). The chain couples TRBV5-4 to TRBJ1-6; 9 nucleotides agree with TRBD1. The sequencing input was peripheral blood. This clonotype was obtained from a woman of 80 years or more with acute or convalescent COVID-19. CDR3 region: CASSLGGTGSYNSPLHF. The DNA for the CDR3 is TGTGCCAGCAGCTTGGGGGGGACAGGGTCCTATAATTCACCCCTCCACTTT.